This T cell receptor beta chain was identified during a study of T cell responses to AZD1222 COVID-19 vaccine. V was clipped by 0 bases and J by 3 bases, with 7 bases between them. CDR1 is SGHDN, CDR2 FVKESK, per germline. This CDR3 is built from 14 residues. The method was immunoSEQ multiplex PCR; TCRdb's version includes in-frame clones alone and lacks a portion of them. The sample contains fewer than 120,000 clones, 92% of which appear only once. For this clone: Its antigen remains unidentified.

Overall study results and limits: Spike-specific TCR breadth and depth both grew after two AZD1222 doses. Most donors were white British, females outnumbered males, and clonal diversity was possibly underestimated.

This sequence originates from an adult who received the AZD1222 COVID-19 vaccine. The source material was peripheral blood, sampled 28 days after the second AZD1222 dose. V is TRBV14 and J is TRBJ2-3; D gene ambiguous. Here the CDR3 DNA reads TGTGCCAGCAGCCAAGATCTCGGAACAGATACGCAGTATTTT. Its protein product is CASSQDLGTDTQYF.